The clone carrying this T cell receptor (beta chain) was picked up a small number of times. Its specificity is unknown. The data were obtained in a study of T-cell reconstitution after alpha-beta-depleted transplantation in children. V lost 4 bases and J lost 5, with 13 bases in between. From germline, CDR1 is KGHDR and CDR2 SFDVKD. This CDR3 has 14 amino acids. Overall study results and limits: Among T cells one year after transplant, newly produced cells accounted for most counts and diversity. Alpha-beta T cells about two months after transplant reportedly derived from several hundred expanded graft clones.

Unique molecular identifiers were built into the TCRbeta library. Each CDR3 protein is one row after TCRdb ran MiXCR on the PCR reads. The sample includes around 420,000 distinct CDR3 sequences, around 16% of them seen just once. The TCR originated in a boy younger than two who had a stem cell transplant for Wiskott-Aldrich syndrome, so the T cells may come from the graft donor. The chain is built from TRBV24-1 and TRBJ2-5; no reliable D call. Material: PBMCs, mostly from graft donor cells, obtained 360 days after TCRalphabeta/CD19-depleted stem cell transplant. The CDR3 region is CATSEAGGVETQYF. CDR3 nucleotide sequence: TGTGCCACCAGTGAAGCAGGTGGCGTGGAGACCCAGTACTTC.